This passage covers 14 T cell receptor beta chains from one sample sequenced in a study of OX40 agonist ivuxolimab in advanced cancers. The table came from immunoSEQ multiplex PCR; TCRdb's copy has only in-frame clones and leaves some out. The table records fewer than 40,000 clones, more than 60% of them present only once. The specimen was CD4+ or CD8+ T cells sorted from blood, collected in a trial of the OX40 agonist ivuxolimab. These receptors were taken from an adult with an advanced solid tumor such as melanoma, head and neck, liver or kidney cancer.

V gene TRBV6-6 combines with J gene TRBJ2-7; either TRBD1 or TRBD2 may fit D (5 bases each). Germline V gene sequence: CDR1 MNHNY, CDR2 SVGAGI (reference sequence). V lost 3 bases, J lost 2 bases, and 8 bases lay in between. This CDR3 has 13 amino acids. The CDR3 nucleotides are TGTGCCAGCAGTTATTCGGGACCCTACGAGCAGTACTTC. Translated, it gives CASSYSGPYEQYF.

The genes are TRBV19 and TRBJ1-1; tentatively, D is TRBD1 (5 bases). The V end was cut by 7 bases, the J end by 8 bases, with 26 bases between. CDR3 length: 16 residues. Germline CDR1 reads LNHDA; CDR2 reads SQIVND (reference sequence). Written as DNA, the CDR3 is TGTGCCAGTACGGGGGGGTTACACACCTCGAGCGGGGAAGCTTTCTTT. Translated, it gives CASTGGLHTSSGEAFF.

The CDR3 here is CASSISGIYEQYF. The CDR3 nucleotides are TGTGCCAGCAGCATTAGCGGGATCTACGAGCAGTACTTC. This chain uses TRBV11-3 with TRBJ2-7, with TRBD2 matching 8 bases. V lost 5 bases and J lost 3; bases outside the gene matches: 3. Germline V gene sequence: CDR1 SGHNT, CDR2 YENEEA. CDR3 length: 13 residues.

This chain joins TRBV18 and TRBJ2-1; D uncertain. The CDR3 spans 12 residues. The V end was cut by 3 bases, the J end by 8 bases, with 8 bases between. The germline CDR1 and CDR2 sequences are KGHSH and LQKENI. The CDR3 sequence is CASSPSGDEQFF. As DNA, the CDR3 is TGTGCCAGCTCACCCTCGGGCGATGAGCAGTTCTTC.

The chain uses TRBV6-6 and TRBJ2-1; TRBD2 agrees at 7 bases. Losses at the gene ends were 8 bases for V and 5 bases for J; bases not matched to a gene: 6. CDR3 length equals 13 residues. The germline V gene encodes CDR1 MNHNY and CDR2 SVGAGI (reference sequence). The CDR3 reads CASDTGTNNEQFF. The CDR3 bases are TGTGCCAGCGATACCGGGACTAACAATGAGCAGTTCTTC.

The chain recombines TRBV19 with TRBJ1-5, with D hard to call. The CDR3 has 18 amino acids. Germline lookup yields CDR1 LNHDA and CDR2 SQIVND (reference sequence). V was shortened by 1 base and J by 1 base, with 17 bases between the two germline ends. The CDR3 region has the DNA TGTGCCAGTAGTATAGGCTTACTTCGAGACGGCAGCAATCAGCCCCAGCATTTT. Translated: CASSIGLLRDGSNQPQHF.

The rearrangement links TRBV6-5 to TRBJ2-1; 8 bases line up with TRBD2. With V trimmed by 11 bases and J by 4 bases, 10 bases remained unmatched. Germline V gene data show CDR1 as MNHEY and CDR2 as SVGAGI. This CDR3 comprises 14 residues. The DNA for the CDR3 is TGTGCCTCAAGGAGCACTAGCGGATACAATGAGCAGTTCTTC. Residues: CASRSTSGYNEQFF.

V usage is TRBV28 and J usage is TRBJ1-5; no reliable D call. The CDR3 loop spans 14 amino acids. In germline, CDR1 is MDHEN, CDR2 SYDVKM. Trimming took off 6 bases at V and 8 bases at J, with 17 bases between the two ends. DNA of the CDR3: TGTGCCAGCAGCACTGGACGGATTCTAGAGCCCCAGCATTTT. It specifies CASSTGRILEPQHF.

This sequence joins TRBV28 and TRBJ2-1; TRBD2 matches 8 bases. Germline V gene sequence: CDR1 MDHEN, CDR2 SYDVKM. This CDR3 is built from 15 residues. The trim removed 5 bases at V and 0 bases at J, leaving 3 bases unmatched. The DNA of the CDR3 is TGTGCCAGCAGTCCACGGGAGGGCTCCTACAATGAGCAGTTCTTC. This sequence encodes CASSPREGSYNEQFF.

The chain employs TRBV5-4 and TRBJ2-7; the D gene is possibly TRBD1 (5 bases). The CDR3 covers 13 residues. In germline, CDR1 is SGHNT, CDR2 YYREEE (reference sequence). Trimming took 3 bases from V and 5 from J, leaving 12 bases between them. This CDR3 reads CASSSRVDHEQYF. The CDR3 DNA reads TGTGCCAGCAGCTCCAGGGTGGATCACGAGCAGTACTTC.

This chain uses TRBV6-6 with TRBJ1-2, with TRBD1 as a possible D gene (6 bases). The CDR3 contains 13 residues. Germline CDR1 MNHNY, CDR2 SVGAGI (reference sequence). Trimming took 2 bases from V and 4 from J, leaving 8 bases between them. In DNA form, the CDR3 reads TGTGCCAGCAGTTACACAGGGCCCTATGGCTACACCTTC. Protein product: CASSYTGPYGYTF.

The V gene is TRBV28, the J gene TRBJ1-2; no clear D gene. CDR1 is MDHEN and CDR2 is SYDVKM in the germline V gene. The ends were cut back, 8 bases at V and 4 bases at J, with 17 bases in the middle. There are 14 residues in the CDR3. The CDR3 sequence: CASQVRGYSYGYTF. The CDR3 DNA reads TGTGCCAGCCAAGTACGCGGGTATAGCTATGGCTACACCTTC.

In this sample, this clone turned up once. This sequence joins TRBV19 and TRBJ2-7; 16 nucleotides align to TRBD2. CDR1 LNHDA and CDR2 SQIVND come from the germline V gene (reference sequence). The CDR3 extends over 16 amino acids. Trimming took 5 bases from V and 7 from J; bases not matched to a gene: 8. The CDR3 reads CASSPGLAGGPGEQYF. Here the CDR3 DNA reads TGTGCCAGTAGTCCGGGACTAGCGGGAGGGCCAGGGGAGCAGTACTTC.

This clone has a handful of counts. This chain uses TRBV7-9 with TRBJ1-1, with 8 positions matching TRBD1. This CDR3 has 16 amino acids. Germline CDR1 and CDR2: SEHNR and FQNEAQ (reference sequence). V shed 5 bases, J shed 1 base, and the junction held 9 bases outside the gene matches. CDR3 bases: TGTGCCAGCAGCGTCAGACAGGGGACTTGGAACACTGAAGCTTTCTTT. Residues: CASSVRQGTWNTEAFF.